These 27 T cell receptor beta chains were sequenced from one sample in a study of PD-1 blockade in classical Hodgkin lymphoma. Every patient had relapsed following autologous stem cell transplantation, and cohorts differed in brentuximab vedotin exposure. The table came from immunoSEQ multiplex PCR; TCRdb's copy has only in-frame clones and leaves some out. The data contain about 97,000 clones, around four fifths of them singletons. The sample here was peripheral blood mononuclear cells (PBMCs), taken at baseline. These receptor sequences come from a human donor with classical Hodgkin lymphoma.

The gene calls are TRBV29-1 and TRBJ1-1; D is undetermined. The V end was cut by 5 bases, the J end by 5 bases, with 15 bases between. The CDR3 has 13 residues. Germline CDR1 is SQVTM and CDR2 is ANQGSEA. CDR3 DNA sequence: TGCAGCGTTAAACAAGAACTGGGGACTGAAGCTTTCTTT. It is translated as CSVKQELGTEAFF. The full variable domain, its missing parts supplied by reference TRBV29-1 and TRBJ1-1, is SAVISQKPSRDICQRGTSLTIQCQVDSQVTMMFWYRQQPGQSLTLIATANQGSEATYESGFVIDKFPISRPNLTFSTLTVSNMSPEDSSIYLCSVKQELGTEAFFGQGTRLTVV.

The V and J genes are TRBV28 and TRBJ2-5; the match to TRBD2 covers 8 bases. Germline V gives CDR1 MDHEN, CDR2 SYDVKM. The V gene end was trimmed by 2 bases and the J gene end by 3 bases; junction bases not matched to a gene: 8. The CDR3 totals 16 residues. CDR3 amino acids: CASSLRSGGPEETQYF. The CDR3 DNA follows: TGTGCCAGCAGTTTAAGGTCGGGAGGGCCGGAAGAGACCCAGTACTTC.

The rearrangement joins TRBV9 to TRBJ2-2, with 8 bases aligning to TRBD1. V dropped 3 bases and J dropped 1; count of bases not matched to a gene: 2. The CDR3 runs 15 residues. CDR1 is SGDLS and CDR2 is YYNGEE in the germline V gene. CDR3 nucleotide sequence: TGTGCCAGCAGCGGGACAGGGATGAACACCGGGGAGCTGTTTTTT. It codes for CASSGTGMNTGELFF.

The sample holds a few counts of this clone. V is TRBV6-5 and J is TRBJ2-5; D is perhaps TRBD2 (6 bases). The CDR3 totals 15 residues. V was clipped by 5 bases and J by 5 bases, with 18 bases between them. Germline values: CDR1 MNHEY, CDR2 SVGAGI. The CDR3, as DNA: TGTGCCAGCAGTGCCACCCGGCTGAGCGGGGAGACCCAGTACTTC. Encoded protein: CASSATRLSGETQYF.

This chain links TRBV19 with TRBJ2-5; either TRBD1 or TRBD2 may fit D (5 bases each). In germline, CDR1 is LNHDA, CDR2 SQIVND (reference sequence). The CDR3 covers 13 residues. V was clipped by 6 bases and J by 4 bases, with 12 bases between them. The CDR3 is CASSRDVGETQYF. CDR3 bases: TGTGCCAGTAGCAGGGACGTCGGAGAGACCCAGTACTTC.

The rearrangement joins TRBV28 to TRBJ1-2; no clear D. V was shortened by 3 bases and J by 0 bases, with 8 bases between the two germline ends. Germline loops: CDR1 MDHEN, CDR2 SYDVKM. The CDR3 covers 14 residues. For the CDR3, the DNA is TGTGCCAGCAGTTTGGGGTTTTCTAACTATGGCTACACCTTC. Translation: CASSLGFSNYGYTF.

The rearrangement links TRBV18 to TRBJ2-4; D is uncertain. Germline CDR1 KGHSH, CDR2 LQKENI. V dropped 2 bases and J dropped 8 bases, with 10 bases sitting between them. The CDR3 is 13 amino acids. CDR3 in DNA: TGTGCCAGCTCACCAGGGATTGCGGACATTCAGTACTTC. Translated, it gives CASSPGIADIQYF.

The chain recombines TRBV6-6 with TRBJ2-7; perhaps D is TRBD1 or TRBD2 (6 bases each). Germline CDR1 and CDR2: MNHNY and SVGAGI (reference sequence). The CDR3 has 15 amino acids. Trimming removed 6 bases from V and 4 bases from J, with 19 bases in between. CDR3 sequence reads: CASRLDGGRRYEQYF. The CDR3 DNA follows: TGTGCCAGCAGACTCGACGGGGGCAGGAGATACGAGCAGTACTTC.

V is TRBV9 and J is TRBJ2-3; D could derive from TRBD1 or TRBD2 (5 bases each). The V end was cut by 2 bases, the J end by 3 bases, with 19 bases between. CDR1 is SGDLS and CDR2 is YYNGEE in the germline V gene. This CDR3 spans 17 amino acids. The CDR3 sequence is CASSVEAGTVLTDTQYF. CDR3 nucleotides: TGTGCCAGCAGCGTGGAAGCCGGGACGGTCCTTACAGATACGCAGTATTTT.

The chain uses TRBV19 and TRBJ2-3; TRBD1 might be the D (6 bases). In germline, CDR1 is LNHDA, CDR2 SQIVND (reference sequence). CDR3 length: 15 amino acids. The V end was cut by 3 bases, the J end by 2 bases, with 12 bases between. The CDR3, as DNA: TGTGCCAGTAGTATCAGGGACACCACCACAGATACGCAGTATTTT. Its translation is CASSIRDTTTDTQYF.

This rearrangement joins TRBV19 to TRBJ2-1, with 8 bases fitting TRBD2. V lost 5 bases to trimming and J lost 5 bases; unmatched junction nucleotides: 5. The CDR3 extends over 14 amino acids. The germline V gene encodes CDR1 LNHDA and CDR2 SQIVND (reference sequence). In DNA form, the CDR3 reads TGTGCCAGTAGTTTTGGACTAGCCGACAATGAGCAGTTCTTC. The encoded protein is CASSFGLADNEQFF.

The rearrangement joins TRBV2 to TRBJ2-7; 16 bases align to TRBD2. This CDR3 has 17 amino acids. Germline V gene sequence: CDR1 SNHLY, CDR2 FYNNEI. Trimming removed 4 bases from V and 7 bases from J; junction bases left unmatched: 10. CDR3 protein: CASSGGTSGRALEEQYF. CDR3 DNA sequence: TGTGCCAGCAGTGGGGGGACTAGCGGGAGGGCCCTCGAGGAGCAGTACTTC.

CDR3 sequence: CASRPTGTSPPNEQFF. The CDR3 bases are TGCGCCAGCAGACCAACCGGGACTTCCCCTCCTAATGAGCAGTTCTTC. V is TRBV5-1 and J is TRBJ2-1, with a tentative D call TRBD2 (6 bases). CDR3 length: 16 amino acids. V was pared by 5 bases and J by 7 bases, with 22 bases between. Germline loops: CDR1 SGHRS, CDR2 YFSETQ.

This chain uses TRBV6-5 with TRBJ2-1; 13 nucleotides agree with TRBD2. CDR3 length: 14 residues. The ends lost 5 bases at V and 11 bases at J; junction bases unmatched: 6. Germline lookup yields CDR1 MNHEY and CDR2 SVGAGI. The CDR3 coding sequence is TGTGCCAGCAGTGGCTGGACTAGCGGGGGACAGCAGTTCTTC. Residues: CASSGWTSGGQQFF.

The CDR3 DNA sequence: TGTGCCAGCAGCTTAGTTGCTAGCGGAGACTACGAGCAGTACTTC. Its protein is CASSLVASGDYEQYF. The rearrangement joins TRBV7-9 to TRBJ2-7; 7 bases fit TRBD2. Per germline, CDR1 SEHNR and CDR2 FQNEAQ (reference sequence). The CDR3 extends over 15 amino acids. V lost 1 base and J lost 3; bases outside the gene matches: 6.

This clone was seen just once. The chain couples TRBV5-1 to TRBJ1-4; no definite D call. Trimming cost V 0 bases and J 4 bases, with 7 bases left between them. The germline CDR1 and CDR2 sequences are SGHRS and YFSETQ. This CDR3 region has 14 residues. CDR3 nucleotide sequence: TGCGCCAGCAGCTTGGTTGGTCTTAATGAAAAACTGTTTTTT. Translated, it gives CASSLVGLNEKLFF.

CDR3 in amino acids: CASSRLTDTQYF. The DNA of the CDR3 is TGTGCCAGCAGCAGACTTACAGATACGCAGTATTTT. The chain joins TRBV11-2 to TRBJ2-3, with no clear D. Germline V gene sequence: CDR1 SGHAT, CDR2 FQNNGV. Trimming cost V 5 bases and J 3 bases, with 6 bases left between them. The CDR3 is 12 amino acids. Filled out from reference TRBV11-2 and TRBJ2-3, the complete variable domain reads EAGVAQSPRYKIIEKRQSVAFWCNPISGHATLYWYQQILGQGPKLLIQFQNNGVVDDSQLPKDRFSAERLKGVDSTLKIQPAKLEDSAVYLCASSRLTDTQYFGPGTRLTVL.

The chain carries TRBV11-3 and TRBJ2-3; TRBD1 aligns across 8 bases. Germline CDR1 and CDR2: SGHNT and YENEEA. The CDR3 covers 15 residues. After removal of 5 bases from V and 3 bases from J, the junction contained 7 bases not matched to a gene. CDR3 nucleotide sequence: TGTGCCAGCAGCCCCCGGCAGGGGGCTACAGATACGCAGTATTTT. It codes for CASSPRQGATDTQYF.

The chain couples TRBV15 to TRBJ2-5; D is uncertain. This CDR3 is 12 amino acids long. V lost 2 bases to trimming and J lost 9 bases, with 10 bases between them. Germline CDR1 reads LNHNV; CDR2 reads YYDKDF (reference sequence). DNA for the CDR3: TGTGCCACCAGCAGAAGCTATGAGGCCCAGTACTTC. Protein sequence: CATSRSYEAQYF. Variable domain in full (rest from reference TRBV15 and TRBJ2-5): DAMVIQNPRYQVTQFGKPVTLSCSQTLNHNVMYWYQQKSSQAPKLLFHYYDKDFNNEADTPDNFQSRRPNTSFCFLDIRSPGLGDTAMYLCATSRSYEAQYFGPGTRLLVL.

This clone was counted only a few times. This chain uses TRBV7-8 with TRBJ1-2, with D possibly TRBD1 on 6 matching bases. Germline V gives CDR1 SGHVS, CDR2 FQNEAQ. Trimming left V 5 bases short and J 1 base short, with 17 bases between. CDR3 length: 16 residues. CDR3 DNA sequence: TGTGCCAGCAGCCAAAACTCGGGGACACTTAACTATGGCTACACCTTC. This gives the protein CASSQNSGTLNYGYTF. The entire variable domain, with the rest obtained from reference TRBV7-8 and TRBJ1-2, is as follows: GAGVSQSPRYKVAKRGQDVALRCDPISGHVSLFWYQQALGQGPEFLTYFQNEAQLDKSGLPSDRFFAERPEGSVSTLKIQRTQQEDSAVYLCASSQNSGTLNYGYTFGSGTRLTVV.

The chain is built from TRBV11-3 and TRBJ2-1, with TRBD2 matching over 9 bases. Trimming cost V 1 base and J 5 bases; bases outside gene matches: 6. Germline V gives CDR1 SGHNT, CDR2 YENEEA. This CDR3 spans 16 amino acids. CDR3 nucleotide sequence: TGTGCCAGCAGCTTAGTGCTTAGCGGGAGCAACAATGAGCAGTTCTTC. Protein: CASSLVLSGSNNEQFF.

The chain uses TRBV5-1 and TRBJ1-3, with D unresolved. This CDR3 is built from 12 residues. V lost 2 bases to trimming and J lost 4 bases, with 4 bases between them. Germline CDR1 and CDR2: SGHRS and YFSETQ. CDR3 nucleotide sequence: TGCGCCAGCAGCTTACAGGGAAACACCATATATTTT. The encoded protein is CASSLQGNTIYF.

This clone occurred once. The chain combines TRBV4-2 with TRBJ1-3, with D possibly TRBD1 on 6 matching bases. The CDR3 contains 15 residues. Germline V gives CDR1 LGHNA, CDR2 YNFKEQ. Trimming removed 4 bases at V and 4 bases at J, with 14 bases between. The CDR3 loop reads CASSRERGGGNTIYF. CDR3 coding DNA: TGTGCCAGCAGCCGGGAACGAGGGGGAGGAAACACCATATATTTT.

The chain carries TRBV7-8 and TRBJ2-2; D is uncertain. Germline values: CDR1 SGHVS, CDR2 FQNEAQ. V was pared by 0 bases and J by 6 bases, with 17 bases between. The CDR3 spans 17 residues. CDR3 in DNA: TGTGCCAGCAGCTTAGCCATCTTCAGGCTCATGGCCGGGGAGCTGTTTTTT. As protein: CASSLAIFRLMAGELFF. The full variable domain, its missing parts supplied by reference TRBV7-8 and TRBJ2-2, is GAGVSQSPRYKVAKRGQDVALRCDPISGHVSLFWYQQALGQGPEFLTYFQNEAQLDKSGLPSDRFFAERPEGSVSTLKIQRTQQEDSAVYLCASSLAIFRLMAGELFFGEGSRLTVL.

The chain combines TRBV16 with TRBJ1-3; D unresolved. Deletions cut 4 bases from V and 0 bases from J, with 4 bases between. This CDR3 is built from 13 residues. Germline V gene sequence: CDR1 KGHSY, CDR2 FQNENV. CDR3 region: CASSPISGNTIYF. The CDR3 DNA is TGTGCCAGCAGCCCGATCTCTGGAAACACCATATATTTT.

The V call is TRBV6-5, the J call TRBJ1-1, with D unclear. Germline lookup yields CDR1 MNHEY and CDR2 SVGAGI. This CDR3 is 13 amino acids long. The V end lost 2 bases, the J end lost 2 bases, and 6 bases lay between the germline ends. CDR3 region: CASSYRDNTEAFF. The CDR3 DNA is TGTGCCAGCAGTTACCGGGATAACACTGAAGCTTTCTTT.

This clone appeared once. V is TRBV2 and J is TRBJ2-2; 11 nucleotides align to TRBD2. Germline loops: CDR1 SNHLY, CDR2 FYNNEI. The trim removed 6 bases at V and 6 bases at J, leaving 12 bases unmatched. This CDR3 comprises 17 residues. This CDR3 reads CASRNSGRARGAGELFF. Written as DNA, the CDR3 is TGTGCCAGCAGGAATAGCGGGAGGGCCCGAGGGGCCGGGGAGCTGTTTTTT.